The source of this T cell receptor (beta chain) is a study of OX40 agonist ivuxolimab in advanced cancers. Notes on the study in general: Both blood CD4+ and CD8+ T cells showed clonal growth by week 6 at 0.1 to 3.0 mg/kg.

The CDR3 runs to 24 residues. The germline V gene has CDR1 SGHTA and CDR2 FQGTGA. The ends lost 1 base at V and 5 bases at J; junction bases unmatched: 26. Notes on this clone: Its target is not known.

On cycle 4 day 1 and cycle 7 day 1, as well as at baseline, blood was sampled. Repertoires were generated with immunoSEQ multiplex PCR, while TCRdb's copy carries only in-frame clones and drops some. Among approximately 20,000 clones listed, around two thirds were seen once. This rearrangement joins TRBV7-3 to TRBJ2-3; 14 positions agree with TRBD2. The starting material was CD4+ or CD8+ T cells sorted from blood, obtained in a trial of the OX40 agonist ivuxolimab. The receptor was derived from an adult with an advanced solid tumor such as melanoma, head and neck, liver or kidney cancer. The CDR3 here is CASSLIVVGGTSGRKTLHRDTQYF. DNA of the CDR3: TGTGCCAGCAGCTTAATTGTTGTGGGCGGGACTAGCGGGAGAAAAACTTTGCATAGAGATACGCAGTATTTT.